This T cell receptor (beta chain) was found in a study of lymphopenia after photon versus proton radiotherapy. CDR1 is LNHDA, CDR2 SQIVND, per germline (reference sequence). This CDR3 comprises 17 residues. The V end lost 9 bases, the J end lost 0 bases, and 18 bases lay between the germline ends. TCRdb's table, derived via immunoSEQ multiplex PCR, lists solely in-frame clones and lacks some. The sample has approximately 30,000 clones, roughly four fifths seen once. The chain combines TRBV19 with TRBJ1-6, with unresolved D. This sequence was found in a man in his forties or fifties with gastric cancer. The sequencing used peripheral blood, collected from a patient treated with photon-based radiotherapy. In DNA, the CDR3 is TGTGCCAGCGGAAACGGGCCTTATAGCTCCTATAATTCACCCCTCCACTTT. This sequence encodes CASGNGPYSSYNSPLHF.